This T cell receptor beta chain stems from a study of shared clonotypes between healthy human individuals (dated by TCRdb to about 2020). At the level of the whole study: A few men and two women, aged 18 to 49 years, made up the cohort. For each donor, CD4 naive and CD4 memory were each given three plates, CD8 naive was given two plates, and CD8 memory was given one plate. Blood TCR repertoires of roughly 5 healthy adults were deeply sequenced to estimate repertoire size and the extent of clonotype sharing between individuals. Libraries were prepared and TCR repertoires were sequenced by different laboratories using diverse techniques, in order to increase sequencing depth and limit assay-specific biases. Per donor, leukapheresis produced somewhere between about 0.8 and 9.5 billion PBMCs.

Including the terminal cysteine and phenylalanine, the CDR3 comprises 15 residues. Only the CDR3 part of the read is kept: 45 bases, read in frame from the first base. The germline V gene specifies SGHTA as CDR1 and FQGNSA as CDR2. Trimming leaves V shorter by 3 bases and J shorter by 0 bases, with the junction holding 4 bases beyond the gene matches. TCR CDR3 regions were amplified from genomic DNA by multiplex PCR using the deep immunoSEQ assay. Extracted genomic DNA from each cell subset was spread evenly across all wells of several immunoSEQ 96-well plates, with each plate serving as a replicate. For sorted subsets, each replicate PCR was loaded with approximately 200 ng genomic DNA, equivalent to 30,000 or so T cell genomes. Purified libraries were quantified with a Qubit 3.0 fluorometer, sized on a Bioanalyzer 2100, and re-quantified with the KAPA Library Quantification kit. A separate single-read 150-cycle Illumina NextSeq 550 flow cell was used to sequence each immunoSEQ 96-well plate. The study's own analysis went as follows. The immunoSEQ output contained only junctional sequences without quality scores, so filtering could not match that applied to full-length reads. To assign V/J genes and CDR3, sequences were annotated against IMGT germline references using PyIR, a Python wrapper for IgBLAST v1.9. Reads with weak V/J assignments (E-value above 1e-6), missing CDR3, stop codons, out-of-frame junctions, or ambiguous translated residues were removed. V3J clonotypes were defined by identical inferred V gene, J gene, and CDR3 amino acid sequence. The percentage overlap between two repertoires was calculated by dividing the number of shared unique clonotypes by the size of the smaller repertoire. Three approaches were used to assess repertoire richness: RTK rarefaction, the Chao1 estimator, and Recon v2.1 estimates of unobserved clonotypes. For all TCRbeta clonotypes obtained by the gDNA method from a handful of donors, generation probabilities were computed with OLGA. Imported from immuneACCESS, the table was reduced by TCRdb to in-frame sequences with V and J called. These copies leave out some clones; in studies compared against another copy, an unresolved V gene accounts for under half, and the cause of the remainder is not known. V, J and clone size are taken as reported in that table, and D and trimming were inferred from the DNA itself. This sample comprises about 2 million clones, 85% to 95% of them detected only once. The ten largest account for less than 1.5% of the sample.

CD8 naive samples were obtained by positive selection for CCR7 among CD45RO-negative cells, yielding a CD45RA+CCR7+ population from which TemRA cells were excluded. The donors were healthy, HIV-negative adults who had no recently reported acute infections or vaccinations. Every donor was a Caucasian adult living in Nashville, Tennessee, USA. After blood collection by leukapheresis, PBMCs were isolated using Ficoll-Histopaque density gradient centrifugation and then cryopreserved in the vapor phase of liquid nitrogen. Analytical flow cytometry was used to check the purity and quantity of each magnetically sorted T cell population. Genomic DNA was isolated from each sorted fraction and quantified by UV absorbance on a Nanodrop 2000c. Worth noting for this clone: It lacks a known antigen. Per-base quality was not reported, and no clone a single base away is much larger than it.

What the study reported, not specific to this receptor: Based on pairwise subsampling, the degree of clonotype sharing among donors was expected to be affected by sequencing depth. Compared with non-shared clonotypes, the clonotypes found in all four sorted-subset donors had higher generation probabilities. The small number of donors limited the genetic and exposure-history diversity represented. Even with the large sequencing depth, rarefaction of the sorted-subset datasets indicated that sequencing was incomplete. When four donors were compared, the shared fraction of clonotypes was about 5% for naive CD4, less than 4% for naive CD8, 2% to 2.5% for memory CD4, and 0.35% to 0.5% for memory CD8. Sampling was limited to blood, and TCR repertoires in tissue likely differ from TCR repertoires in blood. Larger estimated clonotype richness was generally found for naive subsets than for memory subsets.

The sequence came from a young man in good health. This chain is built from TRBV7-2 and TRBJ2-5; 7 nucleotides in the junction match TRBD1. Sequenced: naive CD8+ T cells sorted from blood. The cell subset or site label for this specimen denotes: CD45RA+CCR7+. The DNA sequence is TGTGCCAGCAGCTTTGGGACAGACCACCAAGAGACCCAGTACTTC. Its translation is CASSFGTDHQETQYF.